This T cell receptor beta chain is drawn from a study of shared clonotypes between healthy human individuals. Study-level information: CD8 memory received one plate per donor, CD8 naive two, CD4 memory three and CD4 naive three.

The protocol was immunoSEQ multiplex PCR, while the TCRdb copy is restricted to in-frame clones and leaves out a portion. The sample consists of around 2,000,000 clones, roughly 95% of them appearing once. CDR1 is SGHVS, CDR2 FQNEAQ, per germline. V was cut by 2 bases and J by 1 base, with 13 bases left in between. The CDR3 is made up of 16 amino acids. The sequence came from a man between 18 and 35 years old in good health. The chain combines TRBV7-8 with TRBJ2-3; the D is unclear. The sample comprised naive CD4+ T cells sorted from blood. Subset denoted: CD45RA+ positively selected. CDR3: CASSLSSDLGTDTQYF. CDR3 nucleotides: TGTGCCAGCAGCTTAAGTTCTGATTTGGGCACAGATACGCAGTATTTT. Together with reference TRBV7-8 and TRBJ2-3, the CDR3 gives the full variable domain: GAGVSQSPRYKVAKRGQDVALRCDPISGHVSLFWYQQALGQGPEFLTYFQNEAQLDKSGLPSDRFFAERPEGSVSTLKIQRTQQEDSAVYLCASSLSSDLGTDTQYFGPGTRLTVL.